This T cell receptor beta chain was sequenced in a study of T cell repertoires in cytomegalovirus infection. This clonotype was recorded at least ten times. The V and J ends lost 4 bases and 2 bases respectively, with 21 bases between them. From germline, CDR1 is SEHNR and CDR2 FQNEAQ (reference sequence). This CDR3 contains 17 residues. TCRdb re-called the reads with MiXCR, one entry per CDR3 protein. Of approximately 500,000 distinct CDR3 sequences listed, about 11% are singletons. The sequenced material came from PBMCs. The sequence came from a human donor in good health (CMV status not recorded). Some clones in this sample may be carry-over from other donors' samples. The rearrangement uses TRBV7-9 and TRBJ2-7; D perhaps matches TRBD2 (6 bases). The CDR3 here is CASSSTGTPKPTYEQYF. DNA of the CDR3: TGTGCCAGCAGCTCCACCGGGACTCCCAAACCAACCTACGAGCAGTACTTC.